This entry features one T cell receptor (beta chain) sequence. Naive CD8 cells lacked CD45RO and underwent positive selection for CCR7, leaving out terminally differentiated effector memory CD45RA+ cells. Only Caucasian adults living in Nashville, Tennessee served as donors. The data belong to a study of shared clonotypes between healthy human individuals. Trimming took 2 bases from V and 2 from J, leaving 10 bases between them. CDR1 is SGHDT, CDR2 YYEEEE, per germline. This CDR3 is built from 14 residues. Generated by immunoSEQ multiplex PCR, the TCRdb table keeps only in-frame clones and is missing some. The data show about 2.1 million clones, just under 95% seen once.

The TCR originated in a man younger than 30 in good health. Some clones in this sample may be carry-over from other donors' samples. Material: naive CD8+ T cells from PBMCs. V and J are TRBV5-6 and TRBJ1-2; the D gene is possibly TRBD1 (5 bases). The CDR3 sequence: CASSFFRGNYGYTF. Written as DNA, the CDR3 is TGTGCCAGCAGCTTTTTTCGGGGGAACTATGGCTACACCTTC.